Here is one T cell receptor (beta chain) with its context. The data originate from a study of CD8 T cells in Susac syndrome. Sequencing of TCR beta drew on CD8+ and CD4+ T cells from blood. RNA, at about 0.45 to 1 ug, was reverse transcribed with random hexamers. An immunoSEQ multiplex PCR amplified TCR beta CDR3 over 54 Vbeta and 13 Jbeta. TCRdb processed the immunoSEQ multiplex PCR reads anew with MiXCR; each CDR3 protein has one entry. This sample yields some 180,000 distinct CDR3 sequences, of which less than 95% are seen a single time; about 0.1% belongs to the top ten. Sequences were obtained from CD4+ T cells from PBMCs. The sequence came from a human donor in good health.

CDR3 in amino acids: CASSLGRDQETQYF. CDR3 DNA: TGTGCCAGCAGCTTGGGAAGGGACCAAGAGACCCAGTACTTC. This chain connects TRBV5-6 to TRBJ2-5; unclear D gene. This CDR3 contains 14 residues. Germline assignment: CDR1 SGHDT and CDR2 YYEEEE. The V end lost 0 bases, the J end lost 0 bases, and 6 bases lay between the germline ends.